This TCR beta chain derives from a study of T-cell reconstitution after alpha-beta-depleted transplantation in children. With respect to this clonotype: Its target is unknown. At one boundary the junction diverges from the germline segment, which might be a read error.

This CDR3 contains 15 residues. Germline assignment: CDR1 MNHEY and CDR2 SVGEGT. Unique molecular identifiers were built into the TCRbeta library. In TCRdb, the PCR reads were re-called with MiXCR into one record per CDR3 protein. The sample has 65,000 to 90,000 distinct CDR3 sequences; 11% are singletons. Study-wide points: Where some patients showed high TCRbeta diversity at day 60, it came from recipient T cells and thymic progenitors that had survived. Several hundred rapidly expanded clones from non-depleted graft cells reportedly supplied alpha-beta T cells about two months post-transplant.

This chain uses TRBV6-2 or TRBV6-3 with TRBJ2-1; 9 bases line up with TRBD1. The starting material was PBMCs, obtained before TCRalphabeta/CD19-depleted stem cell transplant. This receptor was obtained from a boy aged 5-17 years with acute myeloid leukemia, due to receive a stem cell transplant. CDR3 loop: CSSSLQGALYNEQFF. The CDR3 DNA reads TGTTCCAGCAGTTTACAGGGGGCCCTTTACAATGAGCAGTTCTTC.